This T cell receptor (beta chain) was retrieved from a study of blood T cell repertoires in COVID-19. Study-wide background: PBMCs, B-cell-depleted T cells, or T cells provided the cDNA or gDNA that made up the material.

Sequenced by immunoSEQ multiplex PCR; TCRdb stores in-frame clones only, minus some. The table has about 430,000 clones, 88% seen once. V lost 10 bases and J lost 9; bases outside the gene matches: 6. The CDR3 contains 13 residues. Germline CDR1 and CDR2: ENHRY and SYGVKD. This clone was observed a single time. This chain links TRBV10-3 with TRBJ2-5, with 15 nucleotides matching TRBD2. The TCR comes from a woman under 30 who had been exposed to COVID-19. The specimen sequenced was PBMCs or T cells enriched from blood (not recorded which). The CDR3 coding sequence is TGTGCCAGCGGGACTAGCGGGAGGACGGCCCAGTACTTC. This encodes CASGTSGRTAQYF.